This TCR beta chain originates from a study of beta chain features in type 1 diabetes. Notes on the study in general: For type 1 diabetes patients, VDJ junctions showed fewer insertions and more deletions. Still unanswered here is whether HLA type influences TCRB rearrangement. A moderate, significant TCRB CDR3 shortening appeared in type 1 diabetes across four CD4+ subsets.

J lost 2 bases, V lost 6 bases, and 4 bases had no gene match. This CDR3 is 14 amino acids long. Germline CDR1 is LNHDA and CDR2 is SQIVND (reference sequence). Since all of the isolated RNA was reverse transcribed, expressed TCRB transcripts were what got sequenced. There were 3 million to 4 million reads on average in the naive, central memory and regulatory T cell samples. Some clones are missing from TCRdb's copy, which holds only in-frame ones; the method was immunoSEQ multiplex PCR. The profile shows 600,000 to 750,000 clones, around 11% of them singletons. A note on this clone: The antigen remains unidentified. This CDR3 is also generated by other DNA sequences in the sample.

This receptor was identified in a man aged 25-45 years with type 1 diabetes. The rearrangement joins TRBV19 to TRBJ1-5; 7 positions match TRBD1. The material sequenced was naive CD4+ T cells from blood. The CDR3 loop reads CASSNTGGNQPQHF. The CDR3 region has the DNA TGTGCCAGTAGCAATACAGGGGGCAATCAGCCCCAGCATTTT.